This T cell receptor (beta chain) was recovered during a study of blood T cell repertoires in COVID-19 (dated by TCRdb to 2020 to 2021). With respect to the entire study: The collaborator samples originated in the United States, Italy and Spain and spanned the acute and convalescent phases of COVID-19. The prospective study material was composed of cDNA or gDNA derived from T cells, B-cell-depleted T cells, or PBMCs. Deeply sampled blood TCRbeta repertoires from subjects exposed to, actively infected with, or recovered from COVID-19 were included in the dataset. A freely available public database, intended as a resource for researchers studying the immune response to SARS-CoV-2, is where the repertoires were released. The samples were drawn from the first 160 participants of the ongoing ImmuneRACE study and from 1,254 subjects provided by 6 global collaborators. Sample metadata almost always included a de-identified subject ID, COVID-19 status, age in years and sex. Where available, HLA class I and class II types were taken from metadata supplied by the sample provider and were not determined by assay-based typing. General study outcomes and caveats: Clinical and demographic metadata were provided uncurated, with the amount varying by source and participant.

TCRbeta CDR3 regions were amplified from genomic DNA by means of the immunoSEQ Assay, a bias-controlled multiplex PCR. Regarding the original processing steps: Nucleated cell counts per sample were estimated from amplification of reference gene primers within the assay. To quantify the absolute abundance of each unique TCRbeta CDR3 rearrangement, sequence reads were collapsed and filtered. For each sample, productive Simpson clonality was calculated as the square root of Simpson's diversity index over productive rearrangements. TCRdb carries this immuneACCESS record with in-frame sequences only. Its versions omit some clonotypes, under half of them owing to an unresolved V gene in the studies checked, with the rest unexplained. For V, J and clone size, that table is used; D and trimming come from the DNA. The sample table contains some 140,000 clones; only one count was recorded for roughly 84% of them. Clones ranked in the top ten supply about 1.5% of the sample.

Collaborating institutions collected whole blood in K2EDTA tubes following their own protocols. For TCRbeta analysis, collaborator samples were shipped as frozen whole blood, as isolated PBMCs, or as DNA extracted from either sample type. On this clone itself: No antigen is known for it. It has no much larger one-base neighbor in the sample; base qualities were not kept.

This receptor was obtained from a man in his 60s with acute or convalescent COVID-19. The sequencing input was peripheral blood.

The DNA sequence reads TGTGCCGGCGGTGCAACTAATGAAAAACTGTTTTTT. This codes for CAGGATNEKLFF. The sequence is built from TRBV30 and TRBJ1-4, with no confident D gene call. V sheds 8 bases and J sheds 0 bases, leaving 7 bases between their ends. CDR1 and CDR2 are read off the germline V gene (reference sequence) as GTSNPN and SVGIG. From cysteine to phenylalanine, the CDR3 is 12 amino acids long. Kept here is only the CDR3 DNA, which spans 36 bases and is read in frame from base 1.